Sequencing of this TCR beta chain was carried out in a study of blood T cell repertoires in COVID-19. At the level of the study: T cells, B-cell-depleted T cells, or PBMCs supplied cDNA or gDNA.

This CDR3 contains 17 residues. The germline V and J ends were trimmed by 0 bases and 4 bases, with 17 bases remaining between them. Germline-derived CDR1 and CDR2 are LGHDT and YNNKEL (reference sequence). Authors' analysis steps: Estimates of nucleated cell counts were drawn from the amplification of reference gene primers. The table came from immunoSEQ multiplex PCR; TCRdb's copy has only in-frame clones and leaves some out. V, J and clone size are taken as reported in that table, and D and trimming were inferred from the DNA itself. Here the sample spans tens of thousands of clones, 75% to 90% being singletons.

The sample comprised peripheral blood. V and J are TRBV3-1 (or the pseudogene TRBV3-2) and TRBJ2-3; D perhaps matches TRBD2 (6 bases). The TCR originated in a woman of 80 years or more with acute or convalescent COVID-19. This CDR3 is CASSQEKLRGWADTQYF. The DNA for the CDR3 is TGTGCCAGCAGCCAAGAAAAACTCCGGGGGTGGGCAGATACGCAGTATTTT.